One and the same sample provided the 30 T cell receptor beta chains below, sequenced in a study of T cell responses to AZD1222 COVID-19 vaccine. Data came from immunoSEQ multiplex PCR; TCRdb stores just in-frame clones and leaves some out. Of some 130,000 clones listed, roughly 84% are singletons. The source was peripheral blood, collected on day 0 of AZD1222 vaccination. Receptors were obtained from an adult in good health.

This clone was detected only once. The chain joins TRBV5-1 to TRBJ1-2, with D possibly being TRBD1 (5 bases). CDR3 size: 16 residues. The germline V gene has CDR1 SGHRS and CDR2 YFSETQ. V was shortened by 4 bases and J by 3 bases, with 19 bases between the two germline ends. DNA of the CDR3: TGCGCCAGCAGCGCGGCCCCGACACAGGTTCACTATGGCTACACCTTC. Its translation: CASSAAPTQVHYGYTF.

The V call is TRBV3-1 (or the pseudogene TRBV3-2), the J call TRBJ1-6; D is possibly TRBD1 (5 bases). V was cut by 2 bases and J by 11 bases, with 13 bases left in between. Germline V gives CDR1 LGHDT, CDR2 YNNKEL (reference sequence). This CDR3 has 14 residues. CDR3 sequence reads: CASSQISQGTPLHF. The DNA of the CDR3 is TGTGCCAGCAGCCAAATAAGCCAGGGTACACCCCTCCACTTT.

The V gene is TRBV28, the J gene TRBJ1-6, with D possibly TRBD1 on 6 matching bases. The CDR3 runs 15 residues. Germline CDR1 is MDHEN and CDR2 is SYDVKM. V was cut by 6 bases and J by 0 bases, with 9 bases left in between. The CDR3 DNA reads TGTGCCAGCAGCGACAGGAGCTCCTATAATTCACCCCTCCACTTT. It encodes CASSDRSSYNSPLHF.

The chain has TRBV24-1 and TRBJ2-3, with D unclear. The CDR3 length is 13 residues. Trimming removed 2 bases at V and 14 bases at J, with 16 bases between. The germline CDR1 and CDR2 sequences are KGHDR and SFDVKD. The CDR3 loop is CATSDWKVPGRYF. The CDR3 coding sequence is TGTGCCACCAGTGATTGGAAGGTCCCGGGTCGGTATTTT.

The sample holds one count of this clone. The gene calls are TRBV9 and TRBJ1-1, with no clear D. The germline V and J ends were trimmed by 3 bases and 1 base, with 10 bases remaining between them. This CDR3 spans 14 amino acids. Germline V gene lookup returns CDR1 SGDLS and CDR2 YYNGEE. The CDR3, as DNA: TGTGCCAGCAGCGCCGGCGGCAGGAACACTGAAGCTTTCTTT. This encodes CASSAGGRNTEAFF. The full variable domain, completed using reference TRBV9 and TRBJ1-1, is DSGVTQTPKHLITATGQRVTLRCSPRSGDLSVYWYQQSLDQGLQFLIQYYNGEERAKGNILERFSAQQFPDLHSELNLSSLELGDSALYFCASSAGGRNTEAFFGQGTRLTVV.

This rearrangement joins TRBV19 to TRBJ2-7; 7 nucleotides agree with TRBD1. CDR1 and CDR2 (germline): LNHDA, SQIVND (reference sequence). The length of the CDR3 is 14 residues. J lost 0 bases, V lost 5 bases, and 4 bases had no gene match. CDR3 amino acids: CASSRTGNSYEQYF. The CDR3 DNA follows: TGTGCCAGTAGTCGGACAGGCAACTCCTACGAGCAGTACTTC.

V and J are TRBV30 and TRBJ1-1; 9 bases align to TRBD1. Germline loops: CDR1 GTSNPN, CDR2 SVGIG (reference sequence). V trimming: 5 bases; J trimming: 1 base; junction bases outside the gene matches: 8. The CDR3 runs to 15 residues. CDR3 coding DNA: TGTGCCTGGGGTAAAACAGGGGGCTGGAACACTGAAGCTTTCTTT. Amino acid sequence: CAWGKTGGWNTEAFF.

The chain joins TRBV5-1 to TRBJ1-3; D call uncertain. Germline V gene sequence: CDR1 SGHRS, CDR2 YFSETQ. CDR3 length: 14 residues. V lost 5 bases and J lost 1, with 10 bases in between. The CDR3 nucleotides read TGCGCCAGCAGAGATTACGGATCTGGAAACACCATATATTTT. Protein sequence: CASRDYGSGNTIYF.

The chain is built from TRBV27 and TRBJ2-7; D is possibly TRBD1 (6 bases). Germline values: CDR1 MNHEY, CDR2 SMNVEV (reference sequence). CDR3 size: 16 residues. V lost 7 bases, J lost 3 bases, and 22 bases lay in between. CDR3 DNA sequence: TGTGCCAGCACCCAAGCCCGGGACACAGAGCGCTACGAGCAGTACTTC. Its translation is CASTQARDTERYEQYF.

The chain couples TRBV7-8 to TRBJ1-5; 8 bases match TRBD1. This CDR3 region has 16 residues. Trimming at V came to 6 bases and at J to 5 bases, leaving 12 bases not matched to a gene. CDR1 is SGHVS and CDR2 is FQNEAQ in the germline V gene. The CDR3, as DNA: TGTGCCAGCAGTGACATGGACAGGGAGGAGGATCAGCCCCAGCATTTT. As protein: CASSDMDREEDQPQHF. Looking up the rest from reference TRBV7-8 and TRBJ1-5 gives the full variable domain: GAGVSQSPRYKVAKRGQDVALRCDPISGHVSLFWYQQALGQGPEFLTYFQNEAQLDKSGLPSDRFFAERPEGSVSTLKIQRTQQEDSAVYLCASSDMDREEDQPQHFGDGTRLSIL.

The chain employs TRBV7-3 and TRBJ2-2, with 8 bases lining up with TRBD1. The CDR3 loop spans 16 amino acids. After removal of 2 bases from V and 1 base from J, the junction contained 3 bases not matched to a gene. Per the germline V gene, CDR1 is SGHTA and CDR2 is FQGTGA. The CDR3 loop is CASSLPGTGNTGELFF. The CDR3 region has the DNA TGTGCCAGCAGCTTACCTGGGACAGGGAACACCGGGGAGCTGTTTTTT.

The chain employs TRBV9 and TRBJ1-1, with D possibly being TRBD1 (5 bases). Germline V gene lookup returns CDR1 SGDLS and CDR2 YYNGEE. This CDR3 has 14 amino acids. The V end was cut by 4 bases, the J end by 5 bases, with 15 bases between. The CDR3 sequence is CASSLDRSWTEAFF. CDR3 DNA: TGTGCCAGCAGCCTCGACAGAAGTTGGACTGAAGCTTTCTTT.

This clone was observed a few times. The V gene is TRBV28, the J gene TRBJ1-2; no definite D call. The CDR3 runs 14 residues. Germline CDR1 MDHEN, CDR2 SYDVKM. Trimming removed 6 bases from V and 4 bases from J, with 15 bases in between. The CDR3 sequence: CASSSPSGSYGYTF. The CDR3 DNA reads TGTGCCAGCAGCTCCCCGTCGGGTAGCTATGGCTACACCTTC.

J is TRBJ1-2 and V is TRBV2; 9 bases are shared with TRBD1. CDR1 is SNHLY, CDR2 FYNNEI, per germline. V dropped 6 bases and J dropped 7; count of bases not matched to a gene: 15. The CDR3 is 16 amino acids. The CDR3 bases are TGTGCCAGCAGGGTCCCATCCGGGACAGGGAGTGGTGGCTACACCTTC. Protein product: CASRVPSGTGSGGYTF.

V usage is TRBV13 and J usage is TRBJ1-1; 7 nucleotides agree with TRBD1. The CDR3 spans 15 residues. The V segment lost 0 bases and the J segment 5 bases; nucleotides outside the gene matches: 6. Germline CDR1 and CDR2: PRHDT and FYEKMQ (reference sequence). DNA of the CDR3: TGTGCCAGCAGCTTAGGCCTGGCAGGGGGTACTGAAGCTTTCTTT. Its translation is CASSLGLAGGTEAFF.

The chain couples TRBV5-5 to TRBJ1-4; D is uncertain. V lost 0 bases and J lost 5, with 11 bases in between. Germline V gene sequence: CDR1 SGHKS, CDR2 YYEKEE (reference sequence). The CDR3 covers 15 residues. CDR3 nucleotides: TGTGCCAGCAGCTTGGATGCGACGGTCAATGAAAAACTGTTTTTT. Its translation: CASSLDATVNEKLFF.

The V gene is TRBV19, the J gene TRBJ1-5; possible D gene TRBD1, 6 bases. CDR3 size: 13 residues. Trimming left V 9 bases short and J 3 bases short, with 12 bases between. CDR1 and CDR2 from the germline V gene are LNHDA and SQIVND (reference sequence). The CDR3, as DNA: TGTGCCAGCTCAAGGGGGGACAATCAGCCCCAGCATTTT. It is translated as CASSRGDNQPQHF.

The chain combines TRBV7-2 with TRBJ1-4; D possibly corresponds to TRBD1 (6 bases). CDR1 and CDR2 from the germline V gene are SGHTA and FQGNSA. The CDR3 extends over 16 amino acids. Deletions cut 4 bases from V and 3 bases from J, with 15 bases between. The CDR3 reads CASSSGQPPANEKLFF. The CDR3 nucleotides read TGTGCCAGCAGCTCTGGACAGCCGCCCGCTAATGAAAAACTGTTTTTT.

This clone has ten or more counts. This chain joins TRBV9 and TRBJ1-1; TRBD1 is a possible D gene (5 bases). With 2 bases removed from V and 6 bases from J, the gap between germline ends came to 23 bases. The CDR3 covers 17 residues. Germline lookup yields CDR1 SGDLS and CDR2 YYNGEE. CDR3 bases: TGTGCCAGCAGCGTCTCTCCGGGGGGACCCAGGGCCCCTGAAGCTTTCTTT. Its protein product is CASSVSPGGPRAPEAFF.

This sequence joins TRBV28 and TRBJ2-2; D is perhaps TRBD1 (5 bases). Deletions cut 5 bases from V and 7 bases from J, with 14 bases between. Per germline, CDR1 MDHEN and CDR2 SYDVKM. CDR3 size: 14 residues. The CDR3 is CASSRAGQGGELFF. The CDR3 nucleotides read TGTGCCAGCAGTCGGGCTGGTCAGGGCGGGGAGCTGTTTTTT.

The chain uses TRBV5-5 and TRBJ2-7; D unclear. The CDR3 is 12 residues long. Germline V gene lookup returns CDR1 SGHKS and CDR2 YYEKEE (reference sequence). V was shortened by 2 bases and J by 5 bases, with 8 bases between the two germline ends. The CDR3 sequence: CASSFWQNEQYF. The CDR3 DNA sequence: TGTGCCAGCAGCTTCTGGCAGAACGAGCAGTACTTC. Full variable domain (rest looked up from reference TRBV5-5 and TRBJ2-7): DAGVTQSPTHLIKTRGQQVTLRCSPISGHKSVSWYQQVLGQGPQFIFQYYEKEERGRGNFPDRFSARQFPNYSSELNVNALLLGDSALYLCASSFWQNEQYFGPGTRLTVT.

The CDR3 spells CASSLTGTDTGELFF. The CDR3 DNA reads TGTGCCAGCAGCCTGACAGGGACGGACACCGGGGAGCTGTTTTTT. This chain uses TRBV28 with TRBJ2-2; 7 bases match TRBD1. This CDR3 contains 15 residues. Germline V gene data show CDR1 as MDHEN and CDR2 as SYDVKM. The ends lost 6 bases at V and 3 bases at J; junction bases unmatched: 7.

This clone was recorded a few times. The J gene is TRBJ2-5, the V gene TRBV28; unclear D gene. The V end was cut by 5 bases, the J end by 5 bases, with 12 bases between. Germline V gene sequence: CDR1 MDHEN, CDR2 SYDVKM. The CDR3 length is 13 residues. The CDR3 protein is CASSPRELETQYF. CDR3 DNA: TGTGCCAGCAGTCCAAGGGAATTGGAGACCCAGTACTTC.

The chain links TRBV3-1 (or the pseudogene TRBV3-2) to TRBJ1-2; no firm D call. The V gene's germline CDR1 is LGHDT and CDR2 YNNKEL (reference sequence). The CDR3 totals 13 residues. Deletions cut 1 base from V and 4 bases from J, with 7 bases between. CDR3 sequence: CASSQVAGYGYTF. In nucleotides, the CDR3 is TGTGCCAGCAGCCAAGTAGCAGGCTATGGCTACACCTTC.

The rearrangement links TRBV7-9 to TRBJ2-3, with D unclear. From germline, CDR1 is SEHNR and CDR2 FQNEAQ (reference sequence). V was clipped by 1 base and J by 7 bases, with 6 bases between them. The CDR3 runs 12 residues. CDR3 in DNA: TGTGCCAGCAGCTTAGAGGTGAATACGCAGTATTTT. It is translated as CASSLEVNTQYF.

This CDR3 reads CASSESSFNYGYTF. The CDR3 DNA is TGTGCCAGCAGTGAATCCAGTTTTAACTATGGCTACACCTTC. The rearrangement uses TRBV2 and TRBJ1-2; D not certain. The CDR3 is 14 residues long. CDR1 is SNHLY and CDR2 is FYNNEI in the germline V gene. V gave up 2 bases and J gave up 1 base, with 8 bases separating them.

J is TRBJ1-1 and V is TRBV27; D unclear. Germline assignment: CDR1 MNHEY and CDR2 SMNVEV (reference sequence). Trimming pared 3 bases from V and 4 bases from J, leaving 9 bases between. This CDR3 has 13 residues. In nucleotides, the CDR3 is TGTGCCAGCAGTTTTAGGGATACCACTGAAGCTTTCTTT. Encoded protein: CASSFRDTTEAFF.

This chain connects TRBV27 to TRBJ1-6, with a weak D call TRBD1 (5 bases). Looked up from germline, CDR1 is MNHEY and CDR2 is SMNVEV (reference sequence). Trimming stripped 4 bases from V and 8 bases from J, with 9 bases between. The CDR3 covers 13 residues. CDR3 in amino acids: CASSSFRDSPLHF. CDR3 DNA sequence: TGTGCCAGCAGTTCATTCAGGGATTCACCCCTCCACTTT.

V is TRBV6-1 and J is TRBJ1-3; D unresolved. This CDR3 has 15 residues. V lost 1 base and J lost 0, with 7 bases in between. Germline V gives CDR1 MNHNS, CDR2 SASEGT. CDR3 protein: CASSEGLGSGNTIYF. CDR3 in DNA: TGTGCCAGCAGTGAAGGGTTGGGCTCTGGAAACACCATATATTTT.

The chain couples TRBV3-1 (or the pseudogene TRBV3-2) to TRBJ1-5; D gene unclear. The CDR3 runs 16 residues. CDR1 and CDR2 (germline): LGHDT, YNNKEL (reference sequence). The V end was cut by 0 bases, the J end by 4 bases, with 13 bases between. CDR3 DNA: TGTGCCAGCAGCCAAGATACGGTCGGAGGGAATCAGCCCCAGCATTTT. Amino acids: CASSQDTVGGNQPQHF.